These 5 T cell receptor beta chains were sequenced from one sample in a study of CD8+CD57+ T cells in acquired aplastic anemia. Genomic DNA constituted the template upon which TCR beta VDJ and CDR3 profiling was performed. TCRdb passed the reads through MiXCR, listing each CDR3 protein once. The sample yields under 350,000 distinct CDR3 sequences, 45% to 65% seen once. Flow cytometry had shown expanded CD8+CD57+ cells in the patients chosen for sequencing. What was sequenced was sorted CD4+, CD8+, or CD8+CD57+ T cells (not recorded which) from PBMCs. The receptor set was obtained from a human donor with aplastic anemia.

The J gene is TRBJ1-1, the V gene TRBV7-9; D is unresolved. This CDR3 comprises 12 residues. Germline V gene data show CDR1 as SEHNR and CDR2 as FQNEAQ (reference sequence). The V end was cut by 4 bases, the J end by 11 bases, with 14 bases between. CDR3: CASSSSGLRAFF. CDR3 DNA: TGTGCCAGCAGCTCCTCCGGGCTTCGGGCTTTCTTT.

This clonotype was counted many times. V and J are TRBV27 and TRBJ1-4; D is unresolved. Germline CDR1 MNHEY, CDR2 SMNVEV (reference sequence). The length of the CDR3 is 13 residues. Trimming removed 6 bases at V and 5 bases at J, with 10 bases between. This chain's CDR3 is CASSLSRNEKLFF. For the CDR3, the DNA is TGTGCCAGCAGCCTTTCACGGAATGAAAAACTGTTTTTT.

The V and J genes are TRBV13 and TRBJ2-7, with D perhaps matching TRBD2 (5 bases). CDR1 is PRHDT and CDR2 is FYEKMQ in the germline V gene (reference sequence). This CDR3 is 14 amino acids long. The V and J ends lost 6 bases and 0 bases respectively, with 12 bases between them. In DNA form, the CDR3 reads TGTGCCAGCAGGGACTCCGACAACTCCTACGAGCAGTACTTC. Residues: CASRDSDNSYEQYF.

This chain uses TRBV2 with TRBJ2-6; the D gene is possibly TRBD2 (5 bases). Between the trimmed V and J ends, which lost 5 bases and 4 bases, there was a span of 21 bases. Germline V lookup: CDR1 SNHLY, CDR2 FYNNEI. The CDR3 runs 18 residues. The CDR3 loop reads CASSPDDGVFSGANVLTF. The DNA of the CDR3 is TGTGCCAGCAGTCCGGACGACGGGGTGTTTTCCGGGGCCAACGTCCTGACTTTC. The entire variable domain, with the rest obtained from reference TRBV2 and TRBJ2-6, is as follows: EPEVTQTPSHQVTQMGQEVILRCVPISNHLYFYWYRQILGQKVEFLVSFYNNEISEKSEIFDDQFSVERPDGSNFTLKIRSTKLEDSAMYFCASSPDDGVFSGANVLTFGAGSRLTVL.

In this sample, this clonotype turned up many times. The rearrangement joins TRBV12-3 or TRBV12-4 to TRBJ1-1; D perhaps matches TRBD1 (6 bases). V dropped 5 bases and J dropped 0 bases, with 13 bases sitting between them. This CDR3 region has 15 residues. This CDR3 reads CASSPRGGMNTEAFF. The DNA for the CDR3 is TGTGCCAGCAGTCCTAGGGGGGGGATGAACACTGAAGCTTTCTTT.